This paragraph reports one T cell receptor beta chain. The antigen is unknown. Using immunoSEQ multiplex PCR, the repertoire was profiled, and TCRdb retains in-frame clones only, with some absent. The sample holds approximately 170,000 clones; around 91% are singletons and the top ten take roughly 6.9%. V lost 0 bases and J lost 3, with 11 bases in between. Per the germline V gene, CDR1 is MNHEY and CDR2 is SVGAGI. CDR3 length: 16 residues. The source of the sample is a study of T cell responses to AZD1222 COVID-19 vaccine. Study results and caveats: The donor group comprised mostly white British people and more females; the analysis possibly underestimated clonal diversity. Spike-specific TCR breadth and depth rose after two AZD1222 doses.

Material: peripheral blood, obtained on day 0 of AZD1222 vaccination. The TCR sequence derives from an adult in good health. The chain uses TRBV6-5 and TRBJ2-2, with D perhaps TRBD2 (7 bases). DNA of the CDR3: TGTGCCAGCAGTTACTCCGGGGGGCGGGACACCGGGGAGCTGTTTTTT. Translated, it gives CASSYSGGRDTGELFF.